The 12 T cell receptor beta chains listed next were all sequenced from one sample in a study of T cell repertoires in aging, cancer and after chemotherapy. TRB rearrangements spanning V, D and J were amplified using mixed TRB-A/B primers. TCRdb itself ran the multiplex PCR reads through MiXCR, one entry per CDR3 protein. The profile shows around 4,000 distinct CDR3 sequences, roughly 29% of them singletons. Peripheral blood genomic DNA, not sorted cells or RNA, was the template. Input material: blood. These receptors were taken from a human donor in good health.

With regard to this clonotype: Being one base from a much bigger clone, this may be a read error. The CDR3 does not close with the conserved phenylalanine or tryptophan, likely indicating a read error. The genes are TRBV19 and TRBJ1-2; the D is unclear. V lost 3 bases and J 4 bases, leaving 9 bases between the germline ends. The CDR3 has 13 amino acids. CDR1 is LNHDA, CDR2 SQIVND, per germline (reference sequence). CDR3 loop: CASSIGVGYGYTL. The CDR3 nucleotides are TGTGCCAGTAGTATCGGGGTCGGCTATGGCTACACCTTA.

This chain joins TRBV12-3 or TRBV12-4 and TRBJ2-3; TRBD2 agrees at 7 bases. J lost 2 bases, V lost 0 bases, and 5 bases had no gene match. This CDR3 comprises 16 residues. The CDR3 sequence: CASSLAVSGPTDTQYF. CDR3 in DNA: TGTGCCAGCAGTTTAGCCGTTAGCGGGCCCACAGATACGCAGTATTTT.

The chain employs TRBV19 and TRBJ2-7; no clear D. With 0 bases removed from V and 3 bases from J, the gap between germline ends came to 6 bases. This CDR3 contains 13 residues. Per germline, CDR1 LNHDA and CDR2 SQIVND (reference sequence). CDR3 sequence reads: CASSIDGDYEQYF. The DNA for the CDR3 is TGTGCCAGTAGTATAGATGGGGACTACGAGCAGTACTTC.

The chain carries TRBV5-6 and TRBJ1-1; D remains unclear. Trimming took 1 base from V and 2 from J, leaving 15 bases between them. Germline V CDR1 and CDR2: SGHDT, YYEEEE. The CDR3 extends over 16 amino acids. CDR3 coding DNA: TGTGCCAGCAGCTTGCGATGGAGGGTCCCTAACACTGAAGCTTTCTTT. It is translated as CASSLRWRVPNTEAFF.

This chain joins TRBV24-1 and TRBJ2-7, with 7 bases that match TRBD1. This CDR3 comprises 15 residues. Germline loops: CDR1 KGHDR, CDR2 SFDVKD. V shed 4 bases and J 0 bases; nucleotides not matched to a gene: 5. The CDR3 DNA reads as TGTGCCACCAGTGAGACGACAGGGAGCTCCTACGAGCAGTACTTC. The encoded protein is CATSETTGSSYEQYF.

This clonotype is termed medium-sized. The genes are TRBV27 and TRBJ2-7; a possible D gene is TRBD1 (7 bases). The V gene's germline CDR1 is MNHEY and CDR2 SMNVEV (reference sequence). This CDR3 contains 13 residues. V was shortened by 8 bases and J by 2 bases, with 13 bases between the two germline ends. DNA for the CDR3: TGTGCCAGCGGGGCAGGGGGGACCTACGAGCAGTACTTC. Protein sequence: CASGAGGTYEQYF.

DNA of the CDR3: TGCGCCAGCAGCCCGGGGACCGCATCTTCCTACAATGAGCAGTTCTTC. The encoded protein is CASSPGTASSYNEQFF. This chain uses TRBV5-1 with TRBJ2-1, with D perhaps being TRBD1 or TRBD2 (5 bases each). Trimming shortened V by 4 bases and J by 1 base, and 15 bases separated the two germline ends. Germline loops: CDR1 SGHRS, CDR2 YFSETQ. This CDR3 is built from 16 residues.

In DNA form, the CDR3 reads TGTGCCAGCAGCTTAGCCATGGGATTAGTGAAACCTGAGCAGTTCTTC. Encoded protein: CASSLAMGLVKPEQFF. V and J are TRBV11-1 and TRBJ2-1; no clear D. Germline CDR1 and CDR2: SGHAT and FQDESV (reference sequence). Trimming shortened V by 0 bases and J by 9 bases, and 18 bases separated the two germline ends. This CDR3 has 16 amino acids.

This clonotype came up a few times. DNA of the CDR3: TGTGCCAGCAGTTACTCGGAGGACAGGGGTGAAGCTTTCTTT. Protein product: CASSYSEDRGEAFF. The rearrangement uses TRBV6-5 and TRBJ1-1; TRBD1 agrees at 9 bases. This CDR3 has 14 amino acids. Germline-derived CDR1 and CDR2 are MNHEY and SVGAGI. J was trimmed by 7 bases and V by 0 bases; bases with no gene match: 3.

By frequency in the sample, this clonotype is medium-sized. The V gene is TRBV19, the J gene TRBJ1-3, with no clear D. The CDR3 totals 15 residues. V was cut by 3 bases and J by 2 bases, with 11 bases left in between. The germline CDR1 and CDR2 sequences are LNHDA and SQIVND (reference sequence). CDR3 sequence (DNA): TGTGCCAGTAGTATTGTTATGACGACTGGAAACACCATATATTTT. This encodes CASSIVMTTGNTIYF.

This clonotype was detected a few times. This chain uses TRBV27 with TRBJ2-7; 7 bases line up with TRBD2. CDR1 MNHEY and CDR2 SMNVEV come from the germline V gene (reference sequence). This CDR3 has 17 residues. Trimming took 4 bases from V and 3 from J; bases not matched to a gene: 15. The CDR3 coding sequence is TGTGCCAGCAGTTCCGTAACCGTCGGGGCGGGAGTCTACGAGCAGTACTTC. Residues: CASSSVTVGAGVYEQYF.

This clonotype turned up a few times. This rearrangement joins TRBV6-1 to TRBJ1-4, with 8 bases identical to TRBD1. With V trimmed by 8 bases and J by 6 bases, 8 bases remained unmatched. The CDR3 extends over 14 amino acids. CDR1 MNHNS and CDR2 SASEGT come from the germline V gene. The CDR3 DNA is TGTGCCAGCGCGGCAGGGGGCTATGATGAAAAACTGTTTTTT. Its translation: CASAAGGYDEKLFF.